This T cell receptor (beta chain) originates from a study of Ad26.COV2.S vaccination and SARS-CoV-2 variants (dated by TCRdb to the early 2020s). For the wider study: Vaccine-arm donors were drawn from COV1001, a multicentre, randomized, double-blind, placebo-controlled phase I-IIa trial of Ad26.COV2.S in healthy adults. Investigators remained blinded to trial group allocation during experiments and outcome assessment. The specificity and breadth of SARS-CoV-2-reactive T cell receptors after Ad26.COV2.S vaccination were assessed by TCRbeta repertoire sequencing. Ad26.COV2.S was administered intramuscularly at a dose of 5x10^10 or 1x10^11 viral particles, either as one shot or as two shots given 56 days apart. Trial participants were randomized into five groups of five: low-dose or high-dose Ad26.COV2.S given once or twice, or placebo on both occasions. A total of 32 samples were included in the TCR-sequenced set, comprising roughly 19 Ad26.COV2.S vaccine recipients, 5 placebo recipients and 8 SARS-CoV-2 convalescent individuals.

The immunoSEQ Assay was the method used to sequence TCRbeta CDR3 regions. After extraction, genomic DNA underwent amplification by bias-controlled multiplex PCR, followed by high-throughput sequencing. Per the original workflow: Collapsing and filtering of sequences were performed to quantify the absolute abundance of each unique TCRbeta CDR3 region. Usable DNA was measured by amplifying reference genes present in all nucleated cells, and TCRbeta template counts were normalized to that usable DNA to estimate T cell fraction. Repertoire TCRs were annotated as SARS-CoV-2-specific by exact matching of V gene, CDR3 amino acid sequence and J gene to a known reactive TCR set. The reference SARS-CoV-2 TCR set was derived from MIRA and filtered for enrichment in COVID-19-positive ImmuneCODE repertoires, a step that removed public or cross-reactive TCRs. Using the MIRA antigens, annotated TCRs were further analysed by specific ORF or by position within an ORF. Breadth was defined as the number of annotated unique rearrangements divided by the total number of unique productive rearrangements, and depth was defined as the summed frequency of the annotated unique rearrangements. Group comparisons of TCR breadth used two-sided Wilcoxon rank-sum tests. Held by TCRdb, this immuneACCESS table contains in-frame sequences only and omits some clones. Under half of the omission traces to an unresolved V gene where checked; the cause of the rest is unknown. D and trimming were read from the DNA, whereas the V and J calls and clone size are those reported in that table. For this sample the table gives under 600,000 clones, of which 80% to 90% were detected only once. The top ten constitute 1.5% to 2% of the sample.

V loses 2 bases of germline sequence and J loses 5 bases, and the interval between the two ends is 13 bases. CDR1 and CDR2 were assigned from the germline V gene as MNHEY and SVGAGI. The CDR3, from cysteine to phenylalanine, totals 15 residues. Just the 45-base CDR3 DNA is kept, in frame starting at base 1. As regards this clone: The antigen it recognizes is unknown. Base-call qualities are not available, and no considerably larger clone is one nucleotide away.

Reading the label with the study, this specimen's treatment or condition is: roughly 18 received Ad26.COV2.S at low or high dose, single or two shots; about 5 received placebo; per-sample allocation not given. Repertoires of vaccine and placebo recipients were sequenced from samples taken on day 63 after the first injection. Between 29 July and 7 August 2020, Cohort 1b enrolled 25 adults aged 18-55 years at one site in Boston, USA. Ad26.COV2.S consisted of a replication-incompetent adenovirus type 26 vector by which a prefusion-stabilized SARS-CoV-2 spike protein from the original Wuhan strain was expressed. What the research found in general, with its limitations: The study lacked the statistical power to compare responses across vaccine doses or regimens. According to the authors, total T cell responses may have been underestimated by the TCR breadth and depth analyses. Non-spike TCR breadth was comparable between vaccine and placebo recipients, consistent with the vaccine containing only spike. Substantial breadth of spike-specific CD8+ and CD4+ T cell responses was reported after vaccination. Ad26.COV2.S recipients had higher spike-specific TCR breadth than placebo recipients (P = 0.0014).

The sequence links TRBV6-5 to TRBJ2-1; TRBD1 is a possible D gene, resting on 5 matching bases. This sample comprised peripheral blood, obtained in a trial of Ad26.COV2.S vaccine versus placebo. The clonotype was recovered from a person between 18 and 65 years old who received the Ad26.COV2.S COVID-19 vaccine or a placebo. The CDR3 region: CASSYTPGAHNEQFF. DNA sequence: TGTGCCAGCAGTTACACCCCTGGGGCCCACAATGAGCAGTTCTTC.